This TCR beta chain is from a study of cytomegalovirus exposure and HLA in healthy donors. Study conclusions and caveats: Previous analysis showed most TCR beta V segments were productive about 90% or about 30% of the time. Roughly even sequencing depth across donors was the assumption behind the presence/absence analyses.

This clone appeared a single time. The antigen is not known. A multiplex PCR was run with 60 Vbeta primers and 13 Jbeta primers. Authors' methods: As a later analysis found, there were 78 million or so unique TCR beta chains, of which around 9.9 million were shared. The data were produced by immunoSEQ multiplex PCR, yet TCRdb's version contains in-frame clones alone and is incomplete. V and J calls and clone size are as listed in that table; D and trimming were resolved from the DNA. The sample contains 35,000 to 40,000 clones, 60% to 80% of which appear only once. Trimming took 4 bases from V and 5 from J; bases not matched to a gene: 10. CDR1 and CDR2 (germline): SGHDT, YYEEEE. The CDR3 has 15 residues.

The sequence came from a woman between 25 and 40 years old in good health and CMV-seropositive. The chain is built from TRBV5-6 and TRBJ2-7; 9 bases map to TRBD1. Sequenced: PBMCs. The CDR3 protein is CASSARGTGLHEQYF. CDR3 bases: TGTGCCAGCAGCGCACGCGGGACAGGGCTCCACGAGCAGTACTTC.